A selection of T cell receptor beta chains follows, all from one sample in a study of T cells in tumors after PD-1 blockade. Only in-frame clones appear in the TCRdb table, and some are missing; sequencing was by immunoSEQ multiplex PCR. The data hold around 25,000 clones, with 80% to 85% observed a single time. Sequencing used PBMCs, obtained after anti-PD-1 treatment. These receptors all come from a human donor with basal cell carcinoma. CDR3s include the opening cysteine and the closing phenylalanine or tryptophan. D genes are given only for firm matches. Size tells how often a clone was seen (once, few, many) or the class of an expanded clone, and some rows leave it out.

clone size	J gene	V gene	D gene	CDR3 protein	CDR3 DNA
-	TRBJ1-1	TRBV5-1	-	CASSLTGLEAFF	TGCGCCAGCAGCTTGACAGGGCTTGAAGCTTTCTTT
-	TRBJ2-1	TRBV2	TRBD2	CASKLQLAGVNEQFF	TGTGCCAGCAAGCTCCAACTAGCGGGGGTGAATGAGCAGTTCTTC
-	TRBJ2-1	TRBV19	-	CASSKRVGATYNEQFF	TGTGCCAGTAGTAAGAGGGTGGGGGCGACCTACAATGAGCAGTTCTTC
-	TRBJ1-2	TRBV5-6	-	CASSLYTTGKGGYTF	TGTGCCAGCAGCCTATACACTACAGGGAAGGGTGGCTACACCTTC
-	TRBJ2-3	TRBV5-6	-	CASSLGGGTQYF	TGTGCCAGCAGCTTGGGTGGGGGTACGCAGTATTTT
-	TRBJ1-2	TRBV10-1	-	CASSESGTDYGYTF	TGCGCCAGCAGTGAGTCGGGGACTGATTATGGCTACACCTTC
-	TRBJ2-3	TRBV18	-	CASSPPAGVGTDTQYF	TGTGCCAGCTCACCACCGGCAGGGGTCGGCACAGATACGCAGTATTTT
-	TRBJ2-3	TRBV10-1	TRBD2	CASSSGTSGVWTHYTDTQYF	TGCGCCAGCAGTTCCGGGACTAGCGGGGTCTGGACACATTACACAGATACGCAGTATTTT
-	TRBJ1-1	TRBV4-1	-	CASSQDVSQNTEAFF	TGCGCCAGCAGCCAAGATGTCAGCCAGAACACTGAAGCTTTCTTT
-	TRBJ2-3	TRBV5-4	TRBD2	CASSFPTSGRASTDTQYF	TGTGCCAGCAGCTTCCCGACTAGCGGACGAGCTAGCACAGATACGCAGTATTTT
-	TRBJ2-7	TRBV3-1/TRBV3-2	TRBD1	CASSRQGDEQYF	TGTGCCAGCAGCCGACAGGGGGACGAGCAGTACTTC
-	TRBJ1-1	TRBV3-1/TRBV3-2	TRBD1	CASSQGDRPGGAEAFF	TGTGCCAGCAGCCAGGGGGACAGGCCCGGTGGGGCTGAAGCTTTCTTT
once	TRBJ2-2	TRBV23-1	-	CATNTGELFF	TGCGCCACTAACACCGGGGAGCTGTTTTTT
once	TRBJ1-5	TRBV10-2	TRBD1	CASSESGTGGQPQHF	TGCGCCAGCAGTGAGTCGGGGACAGGTGGGCAGCCCCAGCATTTT
-	TRBJ1-2	TRBV3-1/TRBV3-2	TRBD1	CASSQDPRDRRGYTF	TGTGCCAGCAGCCAAGACCCCCGGGACAGACGCGGCTACACCTTC
-	TRBJ2-7	TRBV3-1/TRBV3-2	-	CASSQDAGLLYEQYF	TGTGCCAGCAGCCAAGACGCCGGACTCCTCTACGAGCAGTACTTC
-	TRBJ1-1	TRBV2	-	CASSPLGSITVEAFF	TGTGCCAGCTCCCCTTTGGGATCGATTACAGTTGAAGCTTTCTTT
once	TRBJ1-2	TRBV7-8	TRBD1	CASSLATRGNENGYTF	TGTGCCAGCAGCTTAGCGACCAGGGGGAATGAGAATGGCTACACCTTC
few	TRBJ2-1	TRBV7-2	-	CASSSEIYNEQFF	TGTGCCAGCAGCTCTGAGATCTACAATGAGCAGTTCTTC
medium-sized	TRBJ1-3	TRBV9	-	CASSVEGPDSGNTIYF	TGTGCCAGCAGCGTAGAAGGTCCCGACTCTGGAAACACCATATATTTT
-	TRBJ1-3	TRBV13	TRBD1	CASSARQGDTIYF	TGTGCCAGCAGCGCCCGACAGGGGGACACCATATATTTT
once	TRBJ1-5	TRBV6-1	-	CASSEEVTHRGQPQHF	TGTGCCAGCAGTGAAGAGGTAACGCATAGGGGTCAGCCCCAGCATTTT
few	TRBJ1-4	TRBV6-5	-	CASSLQQSNEKLFF	TGTGCCAGCAGCCTACAACAGTCTAATGAAAAACTGTTTTTT
-	TRBJ1-4	TRBV7-2	TRBD1	CASSLDRTGSREKLFF	TGTGCCAGCAGCTTAGATCGGACAGGCTCTCGGGAAAAACTGTTTTTT
-	TRBJ2-7	TRBV21-1	-	CASSKGLRTSSYEQYF	TGTGCCAGCAGCAAAGGGTTAAGGACATCTTCCTACGAGCAGTACTTC
-	TRBJ2-1	TRBV19	-	CATQDRTYNEQFF	TGTGCCACCCAAGACAGGACCTACAATGAGCAGTTCTTC
-	TRBJ2-3	TRBV2	TRBD1	CASSSGTGGGTQYF	TGTGCCAGCAGCTCCGGGACAGGGGGCGGTACGCAGTATTTT
-	TRBJ2-7	TRBV20-1	-	CSARVGTEQYF	TGCAGTGCTAGAGTTGGGACAGAGCAGTACTTC
-	TRBJ2-4	TRBV7-8	TRBD2	CASSLGLAGTEAKNIQYF	TGTGCCAGCAGCTTAGGGCTAGCGGGGACCGAAGCCAAAAACATTCAGTACTTC
-	TRBJ2-7	TRBV29-1	-	CSVVRGLVNYEQYF	TGCAGCGTTGTCAGGGGATTAGTCAACTACGAGCAGTACTTC
few	TRBJ1-1	TRBV2	-	CASSENRLNTEAFF	TGTGCCAGCAGTGAGAACAGGTTGAACACTGAAGCTTTCTTT
-	TRBJ2-3	TRBV5-3	-	CARSWHWSTSTDTQYF	TGTGCCAGAAGCTGGCACTGGTCCACCAGCACAGATACGCAGTATTTT
few	TRBJ1-1	TRBV9	TRBD1	CASSPGTDSEAFF	TGTGCCAGCAGCCCAGGGACAGACTCTGAAGCTTTCTTT
-	TRBJ1-2	TRBV2	-	CATETGLYGYTF	TGTGCCACCGAGACAGGCCTCTATGGCTACACCTTC
few	TRBJ1-2	TRBV4-1	-	CASSQPGDHYGYTF	TGCGCCAGCAGCCAACCCGGGGACCATTATGGCTACACCTTC
-	TRBJ1-2	TRBV6-1	TRBD1	CASSEWGPGTGNPGGYTF	TGTGCCAGCAGTGAATGGGGTCCCGGGACAGGGAACCCCGGTGGCTACACCTTC
-	TRBJ1-5	TRBV4-1	-	CASSQSQGSNQPQHF	TGCGCCAGCAGCCAATCCCAGGGAAGCAATCAGCCCCAGCATTTT
-	TRBJ2-5	TRBV30	TRBD1	CAWSAYNRGRGETQYF	TGTGCCTGGAGTGCCTATAACAGGGGAAGGGGAGAGACCCAGTACTTC
-	TRBJ2-1	TRBV3-1/TRBV3-2	-	CASSQDRLYNEQFF	TGTGCCAGCAGCCAAGATCGCCTCTACAATGAGCAGTTCTTC
once	TRBJ2-7	TRBV19	TRBD2	CASSKTSGGAREQYF	TGTGCCAGTAGTAAAACTAGCGGGGGGGCCCGTGAGCAGTACTTC
-	TRBJ2-4	TRBV15	TRBD2	CATSRDPGGTKNIQYF	TGTGCCACCAGCAGAGATCCGGGGGGGACCAAAAACATTCAGTACTTC
-	TRBJ2-1	TRBV7-6	TRBD2	CASSSLTSGGGNEQFF	TGTGCCAGCAGCTCCCTGACTAGCGGGGGGGGTAATGAGCAGTTCTTC
-	TRBJ2-3	TRBV9	TRBD2	CASSAGGGPDTQYF	TGTGCCAGCAGCGCGGGAGGGGGGCCAGATACGCAGTATTTT